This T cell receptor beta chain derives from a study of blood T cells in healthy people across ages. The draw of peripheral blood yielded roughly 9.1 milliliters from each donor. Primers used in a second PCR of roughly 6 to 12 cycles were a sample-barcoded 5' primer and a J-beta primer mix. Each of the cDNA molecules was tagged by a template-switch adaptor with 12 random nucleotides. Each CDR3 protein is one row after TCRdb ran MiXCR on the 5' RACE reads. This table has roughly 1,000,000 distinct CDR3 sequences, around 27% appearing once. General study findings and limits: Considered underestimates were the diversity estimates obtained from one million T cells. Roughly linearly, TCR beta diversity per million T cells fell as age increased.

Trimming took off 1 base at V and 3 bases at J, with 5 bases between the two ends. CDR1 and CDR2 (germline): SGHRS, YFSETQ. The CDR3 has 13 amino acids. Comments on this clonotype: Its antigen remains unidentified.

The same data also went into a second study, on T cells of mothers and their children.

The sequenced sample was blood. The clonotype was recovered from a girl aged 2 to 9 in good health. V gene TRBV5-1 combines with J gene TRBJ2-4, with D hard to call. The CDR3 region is CASSLMNKNIQYF. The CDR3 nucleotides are TGCGCCAGCAGCTTGATGAACAAAAACATTCAGTACTTC.